The clone carrying this T cell receptor beta chain was seen repeatedly, ten times or more. This record belongs to a study of T cells in Graves' hyperthyroidism and ophthalmopathy. TCR beta CDR3 region amplification was performed from RNA transcripts. A first-round RT-PCR of the TCR CDR3 used the HTBI primer set. TCRdb reprocessed the multiplex PCR reads via MiXCR and lists one record per CDR3 protein. The data contain about 380,000 distinct CDR3 sequences, more than 14% of them singletons. The CDR3 has 13 amino acids. The V end lost 6 bases, the J end lost 0 bases, and 9 bases lay between the germline ends. Looked up from germline, CDR1 is MNHNS and CDR2 is SASEGT.

This receptor was identified in a woman in her thirties with Graves' ophthalmopathy. The V call is TRBV6-1, the J call TRBJ2-7, with D uncertain. Specimen: blood. The CDR3 sequence is CASRIGSSYEQYF. For the CDR3, the DNA is TGTGCCAGCAGAATAGGGTCCTCCTACGAGCAGTACTTC.